This T cell receptor (beta chain) was sequenced during a study of cytomegalovirus exposure and HLA in healthy donors. Findings of the study overall: CMV serostatus stood as the only immune exposure information on hand. Three CMV-associated chains were confirmed in vitro to be specific for CMV antigens. Sequencing likely caused a cluster of highly shared sequence variants. TCR beta sequences numbering under 20,000 were associated with HLA alleles at 0.05 false discovery rate in a later analysis.

The sample holds one count of this clone. Its specificity is not known. The PCR used 60 Vbeta and 13 Jbeta primers. The assay was immunoSEQ multiplex PCR, and TCRdb's table has in-frame clones only and misses some. The sample has some 190,000 clones; roughly 80% are singletons. This receptor was identified in a man aged 40-55 years in good health and CMV-seronegative. Sequenced input: PBMCs.

The CDR3 coding sequence is TGTGCCAGCAGCTTGATCCGCACAGAGCAGTACTTC. Protein product: CASSLIRTEQYF. The chain recombines TRBV13 with TRBJ2-7; D gene ambiguous. The CDR3 totals 12 residues. The V end was cut by 3 bases, the J end by 7 bases, with 10 bases between. Germline values: CDR1 PRHDT, CDR2 FYEKMQ (reference sequence). Together with reference TRBV13 and TRBJ2-7, the CDR3 gives the full variable domain: AAGVIQSPRHLIKEKRETATLKCYPIPRHDTVYWYQQGPGQDPQFLISFYEKMQSDKGSIPDRFSAQQFSDYHSELNMSSLELGDSALYFCASSLIRTEQYFGPGTRLTVT.